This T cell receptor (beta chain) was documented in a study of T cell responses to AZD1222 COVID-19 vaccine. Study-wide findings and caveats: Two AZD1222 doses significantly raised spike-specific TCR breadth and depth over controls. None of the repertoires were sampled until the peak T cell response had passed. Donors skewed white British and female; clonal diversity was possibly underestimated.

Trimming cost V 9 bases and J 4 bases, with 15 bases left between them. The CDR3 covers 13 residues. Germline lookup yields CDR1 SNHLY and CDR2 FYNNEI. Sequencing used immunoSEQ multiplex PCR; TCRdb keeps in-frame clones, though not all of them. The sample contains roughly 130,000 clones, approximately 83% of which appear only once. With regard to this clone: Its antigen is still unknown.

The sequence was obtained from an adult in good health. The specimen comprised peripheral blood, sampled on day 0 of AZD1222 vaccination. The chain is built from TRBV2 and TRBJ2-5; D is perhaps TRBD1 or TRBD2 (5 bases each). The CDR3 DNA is TGTGCCAGTCATCGAGGGGCGAGAGAGACCCAGTACTTC. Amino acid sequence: CASHRGARETQYF.